In this sample, the clone carrying this TCR beta chain turned up a few times. V was clipped by 5 bases and J by 0 bases, with 8 bases between them. From germline, CDR1 is SGHTA and CDR2 FQGNSA. The CDR3 has 14 amino acids. Here immunoSEQ multiplex PCR was the method, and the copy in TCRdb shows in-frame clones only, minus some. The sample yields fewer than 150,000 clones, 90% seen once. The data originate from a study of T cell responses to AZD1222 COVID-19 vaccine. Whole-study context: Second-dose schedules of about 4 or about 12 weeks were combined.

The chain joins TRBV7-2 to TRBJ1-3; no firm D call. This receptor was taken from an adult in good health. This specimen was peripheral blood, taken on day 0 of AZD1222 vaccination. Written as DNA, the CDR3 is TGTGCCAGCAGCGAGACAATCTCTGGAAACACCATATATTTT. It yields the protein CASSETISGNTIYF.